These 24 T cell receptor beta chains share one sample of origin, sequenced in a study of sequential checkpoint blockade in melanoma. The table came from immunoSEQ multiplex PCR; TCRdb's copy has only in-frame clones and leaves some out. The sample yields around 4,000 clones, approximately 54% seen once. Treatment given: randomized to nivolumab then ipilimumab (arm A) or the reverse (arm B). This specimen was CD8+ T cells sorted from blood (inferred from file names), taken from a patient given nivolumab and ipilimumab in sequence. The receptor source for this set is a human patient with melanoma. Some clones in this sample may be carry-over from other donors' samples.

V usage is TRBV7-2 and J usage is TRBJ2-3, with TRBD2 as a possible D gene (6 bases). The germline CDR1 and CDR2 sequences are SGHTA and FQGNSA. V lost 5 bases and J 0 bases, leaving 15 bases between the germline ends. The CDR3 spans 16 residues. The CDR3, as DNA: TGTGCCAGCAGCCAACTGACTAGACCTAGCACAGATACGCAGTATTTT. Its translation is CASSQLTRPSTDTQYF.

This clone has only a few counts. The chain combines TRBV14 with TRBJ2-4; D remains ambiguous. Per germline, CDR1 SGHDN and CDR2 FVKESK. CDR3 length equals 15 residues. Trimming stripped 1 base from V and 0 bases from J, with 7 bases between. As DNA, the CDR3 is TGTGCCAGCAGCCAAGCCTCCCTAGCCAAAAACATTCAGTACTTC. The encoded protein is CASSQASLAKNIQYF.

A few counts support this clone. The V call is TRBV5-4, the J call TRBJ2-4; TRBD1 aligns across 10 bases. The CDR3 loop spans 15 amino acids. J lost 1 base, V lost 6 bases, and 4 bases had no gene match. The germline gives CDR1 SGHNT, CDR2 YYREEE (reference sequence). CDR3 residues: CASTSGQGAKNIQYF. Written as DNA, the CDR3 is TGTGCCAGCACGTCGGGACAGGGGGCCAAAAACATTCAGTACTTC.

This clone was found once. The chain employs TRBV7-8 and TRBJ2-1; tentative D call: TRBD2 (6 bases). Germline CDR1 is SGHVS and CDR2 is FQNEAQ. V lost 4 bases and J lost 0, with 13 bases in between. The CDR3 contains 16 residues. The CDR3 sequence is CASSSLARSSYNEQFF. CDR3 nucleotide sequence: TGTGCCAGCAGCTCCCTAGCGAGGAGCTCCTACAATGAGCAGTTCTTC.

V is TRBV4-3 and J is TRBJ2-3, with a weak D call TRBD2 (6 bases). The V end lost 0 bases, the J end lost 4 bases, and 11 bases lay between the germline ends. The CDR3 sequence is 15 residues long. Germline CDR1 is LGHNA and CDR2 is YSLEER. This CDR3 reads CASSQDMRGADTQYF. DNA for the CDR3: TGCGCCAGCAGCCAAGATATGCGGGGAGCAGATACGCAGTATTTT.

The chain carries TRBV15 and TRBJ1-6; D might be TRBD1 (5 bases). This CDR3 comprises 13 residues. Germline V CDR1 and CDR2: LNHNV, YYDKDF (reference sequence). Trimming pared 8 bases from V and 7 bases from J, leaving 12 bases between. The chain's CDR3 is CATAEGRNSPLHF. In nucleotides, the CDR3 is TGTGCCACCGCGGAGGGACGGAATTCACCCCTCCACTTT.

Concerning this clone itself: Other DNA sequences from this sample encode an identical CDR3 as well. V and J are TRBV7-9 and TRBJ2-6; D may be TRBD1 (6 bases). From germline, CDR1 is SEHNR and CDR2 FQNEAQ (reference sequence). This CDR3 region has 14 residues. V lost 5 bases, J lost 2 bases, and 7 bases lay in between. The CDR3 is CASSPGAGANVLTF. The CDR3 nucleotides read TGTGCCAGCAGCCCAGGGGCTGGGGCCAACGTCCTGACTTTC.

This clone was counted a few times. The rearrangement uses TRBV4-3 and TRBJ2-1; 8 bases fit TRBD1. Germline trimming cut 1 base from V and 6 bases from J; bases unmatched to any gene: 5. Germline CDR1 LGHNA, CDR2 YSLEER. The CDR3 contains 15 residues. The CDR3 sequence is CASSQARDRFNEQFF. The CDR3 nucleotides are TGCGCCAGCAGCCAAGCCCGGGACAGGTTCAATGAGCAGTTCTTC.

The rearrangement links TRBV4-3 to TRBJ2-7; D possibly corresponds to TRBD1 (5 bases). Germline values: CDR1 LGHNA, CDR2 YSLEER. The CDR3 sequence is 14 residues long. Trimming removed 0 bases at V and 4 bases at J, with 10 bases between. DNA for the CDR3: TGCGCCAGCAGCCAAGACAGGGTGCGGTACGAGCAGTACTTC. It translates to CASSQDRVRYEQYF.

V gene TRBV27 combines with J gene TRBJ2-7; 7 nucleotides match TRBD2. This CDR3 has 15 amino acids. J was trimmed by 1 base and V by 6 bases; bases with no gene match: 9. Germline V gene data show CDR1 as MNHEY and CDR2 as SMNVEV (reference sequence). DNA for the CDR3: TGTGCCAGCAGCCCTCTCGGCGGGAGTTCCTACGAGCAGTACTTC. This sequence encodes CASSPLGGSSYEQYF.

The J gene is TRBJ2-3, the V gene TRBV5-8; D is uncertain. The CDR3 length is 12 residues. Trimming pared 2 bases from V and 5 bases from J, leaving 6 bases between. The germline V gene has CDR1 SGHTS and CDR2 YDEGEE. This chain's CDR3 is CASSFGIDTQYF. CDR3 DNA: TGTGCCAGCAGCTTCGGTATAGATACGCAGTATTTT.

This clone has just one count. The rearrangement joins TRBV4-1 to TRBJ2-1, with 8 bases fitting TRBD2. Germline V gene sequence: CDR1 MGHRA, CDR2 YSYEKL. This CDR3 comprises 16 residues. V shed 2 bases, J shed 5 bases, and the junction held 8 bases outside the gene matches. The CDR3 DNA reads TGCGCCAGCAGCCAACGTGCGGGGGGCGCTGACAATGAGCAGTTCTTC. Translating it yields CASSQRAGGADNEQFF.

This clone was found once. The chain uses TRBV10-1 and TRBJ2-1; D may be TRBD2 (5 bases). Trimming cost V 1 base and J 0 bases, with 7 bases left between them. The CDR3 has 15 amino acids. Germline-derived CDR1 and CDR2 are WNHNN and SYGVQD (reference sequence). The CDR3 DNA sequence: TGCGCCAGCAGTGAGTTTGGGAGCTCCTACAATGAGCAGTTCTTC. Its protein product is CASSEFGSSYNEQFF.

The gene calls are TRBV11-2 and TRBJ2-1, with a tentative D call TRBD1 (5 bases). V dropped 3 bases and J dropped 4 bases, with 13 bases sitting between them. Germline values: CDR1 SGHAT, CDR2 FQNNGV. The CDR3 has 15 residues. Written as DNA, the CDR3 is TGTGCCAGCAGCTTGGCAGGGATGCTGTACAATGAGCAGTTCTTC. Its protein product is CASSLAGMLYNEQFF.

This clone turned up a few times. J is TRBJ2-1 and V is TRBV14, with D possibly being TRBD2 (6 bases). Trimming shortened V by 4 bases and J by 15 bases, and 19 bases separated the two germline ends. Germline V gene data show CDR1 as SGHDN and CDR2 as FVKESK. CDR3 length equals 13 residues. Here the CDR3 reads CASSLAGPPAGFF. The CDR3 nucleotides read TGTGCCAGCAGCCTCGCGGGACCTCCGGCCGGGTTCTTC.

This clone was recorded a few times. J is TRBJ2-3 and V is TRBV6-4; the match to TRBD2 covers 8 bases. V lost 5 bases, J lost 5 bases, and 6 bases stayed unmatched. The V gene's germline CDR1 is MRHNA and CDR2 SNTAGT. The CDR3 covers 14 residues. The CDR3, as DNA: TGTGCCAGCAGTAAGGGACTAGATGGAGATACGCAGTATTTT. It yields the protein CASSKGLDGDTQYF.

This chain joins TRBV7-9 and TRBJ1-4; 8 bases are shared with TRBD1. The CDR3 runs 15 residues. Germline V lookup: CDR1 SEHNR, CDR2 FQNEAQ (reference sequence). The trim removed 4 bases at V and 2 bases at J, leaving 3 bases unmatched. CDR3 coding DNA: TGTGCCAGCAGCTCCCGGACAGGGACTAATGAAAAACTGTTTTTT. Its translation: CASSSRTGTNEKLFF. Full variable domain (missing parts from reference TRBV7-9 and TRBJ1-4): DTGVSQNPRHKITKRGQNVTFRCDPISEHNRLYWYRQTLGQGPEFLTYFQNEAQLEKSRLLSDRFSAERPKGSFSTLEIQRTEQGDSAMYLCASSSRTGTNEKLFFGSGTQLSVL.

This chain links TRBV7-6 with TRBJ1-1; no reliable D call. CDR1 and CDR2 (germline): SGHVS, FNYEAQ. V lost 2 bases to trimming and J lost 7 bases, with 11 bases between them. The CDR3 runs to 13 residues. For the CDR3, the DNA is TGTGCCAGCAGCTTATATCCGGGAGGTGAAGCTTTCTTT. It is translated as CASSLYPGGEAFF.

This chain connects TRBV28 to TRBJ1-6, with TRBD1 identical over 7 bases. This CDR3 region has 15 residues. Germline trimming cut 5 bases from V and 9 bases from J; bases unmatched to any gene: 10. Germline CDR1 is MDHEN and CDR2 is SYDVKM. Written as DNA, the CDR3 is TGTGCCAGCAGTACCCTGAGAGGGGGCCTTTCACCCCTCCACTTT. Residues: CASSTLRGGLSPLHF.

This clone is classed as medium-sized. V usage is TRBV2 and J usage is TRBJ2-3; no definite D call. CDR1 and CDR2 (germline): SNHLY, FYNNEI. Trimming stripped 8 bases from V and 5 bases from J, with 17 bases between. The CDR3 has 14 amino acids. The CDR3 DNA follows: TGTGCCAGCCGGAGCATATACGGCGAAGATACGCAGTATTTT. Amino acids: CASRSIYGEDTQYF.

This clone was recorded a few times. This chain uses TRBV9 with TRBJ2-3, with 10 positions matching TRBD2. Germline CDR1 is SGDLS and CDR2 is YYNGEE. Unmatched junction bases numbered 7, after V lost 3 bases and J lost 3 bases. The CDR3 contains 16 residues. CDR3 DNA: TGTGCCAGCAGCGCCGGAGCGGGGGGGCCTACAGATACGCAGTATTTT. Translating gives CASSAGAGGPTDTQYF.

This clone has only a few counts. It differs at one base from a far larger clone, so likely a read error. V and J are TRBV5-6 and TRBJ2-7; no clear D gene. V gave up 2 bases and J gave up 1 base, with 13 bases separating them. CDR3 length: 15 amino acids. CDR1 and CDR2 (germline): SGHDT, YYEEEE. CDR3 in DNA: TGTGCCAGCAGCTTTAGCTTGGCTTATTCCTACGAGCAGTACTTC. This gives the protein CASSFSLAYSYEQYF.

CDR3 region: CASRPTPATGTNTEAFF. The CDR3 DNA follows: TGTGCCAGCAGGCCGACACCCGCGACAGGGACGAACACTGAAGCTTTCTTT. The chain employs TRBV7-6 and TRBJ1-1, with 7 bases identical to TRBD1. Trimming took 6 bases from V and 1 from J; bases not matched to a gene: 14. Per the germline V gene, CDR1 is SGHVS and CDR2 is FNYEAQ. This CDR3 region has 17 residues. The full variable domain, its missing parts supplied by reference TRBV7-6 and TRBJ1-1, is GAGVSQSPRYKVTKRGQDVALRCDPISGHVSLYWYRQALGQGPEFLTYFNYEAQQDKSGLPNDRFSAERPEGSISTLTIQRTEQRDSAMYRCASRPTPATGTNTEAFFGQGTRLTVV.

The V call is TRBV6-1, the J call TRBJ2-2; TRBD2 aligns across 8 bases. The CDR3 is 15 residues long. Germline V gene data show CDR1 as MNHNS and CDR2 as SASEGT. V gave up 10 bases and J gave up 6 bases; unmatched junction bases: 13. The CDR3 loop is CATSKSRGVAGELFF. The CDR3 coding sequence is TGTGCCACCAGCAAGTCGCGGGGGGTGGCCGGGGAGCTGTTTTTT.